This T cell receptor (beta chain) was found in a study of blood T cell repertoires in COVID-19. Study-level information: PBMCs, B-cell-depleted T cells, or T cells provided the cDNA or gDNA that made up the material.

Seattle patients were enrolled during active infection and followed longitudinally. In the original analysis: Estimated nucleated cell counts came from reference gene primer amplification. The repertoire was sequenced with immunoSEQ multiplex PCR; TCRdb's copy has only in-frame clones and lacks some. That table supplies the V and J calls and clone size; D and trimming were determined from the DNA. The data show 150,000 to 200,000 clones, approximately 84% seen once. V was trimmed by 4 bases and J by 0 bases, leaving 13 bases between them. The CDR3 covers 15 residues. Looked up from germline, CDR1 is SGHDT and CDR2 is YYEEEE.

The clonotype comes from a woman aged 80 or over with COVID-19, enrolled during active disease. The rearrangement joins TRBV5-6 to TRBJ1-1; TRBD1 might be the D (6 bases). The sample comprised peripheral blood. The CDR3 DNA follows: TGTGCCAGCAGCGCAGGGAGGGGGTTGAACACTGAAGCTTTCTTT. Protein product: CASSAGRGLNTEAFF.